Listed below are T cell receptor beta chains from one sample, sequenced in a study of cytomegalovirus exposure and HLA in healthy donors. Profiled with immunoSEQ multiplex PCR; TCRdb holds only in-frame clones, not every one. Here the sample spans some 120,000 clones, roughly two thirds being singletons. Sequenced sample: PBMCs. The receptors come from a man aged 30 to 45 in good health and CMV-seropositive. Both conserved end residues are part of each CDR3. A D gene is named only where the DNA matches it firmly. Not all rows give a size; the values are once, few, many and, for expanded clones, a class.

V	D	size	J	CDR3
TRBV5-1	.	once	TRBJ1-1	CASSHRVRGGDTEAFF
TRBV7-9	TRBD1	.	TRBJ1-5	CASSLVSGTGGVQPQHF
TRBV7-9	TRBD1	.	TRBJ1-1	CASVQGVHTEAFF
TRBV10-2	.	.	TRBJ1-5	CASSLDSYSNQPQHF
TRBV15	TRBD2	.	TRBJ2-1	CATSRGTSGRASSYNEQFF
TRBV28	TRBD1	few	TRBJ2-7	CASSAGDRGFFYEQYF
TRBV4-2	.	.	TRBJ2-1	CASSQGLGTSYNEQFF
TRBV20-1	.	.	TRBJ2-3	CSAIVLPTQYF
TRBV7-9	.	few	TRBJ1-4	CSSSLIGHRENEKLFF
TRBV28	.	.	TRBJ1-2	CASSRFQGLGNYGYTF
TRBV5-6	TRBD2	once	TRBJ2-3	CASSWTTSGSTDTQYF
TRBV5-1	TRBD2	.	TRBJ2-7	CASSWGERETYEQYF
TRBV19	.	.	TRBJ2-7	CASSMPGSYEQYF
TRBV7-2	TRBD1	.	TRBJ1-5	CASSLGVDRGYQPQHF
TRBV7-3	.	.	TRBJ1-1	CASSIRPGHLNTEAFF
TRBV2	.	.	TRBJ1-6	CASRNRVTDNSPLHF
TRBV7-6	.	few	TRBJ1-5	CASSSPNQPQHF
TRBV6-5	.	.	TRBJ2-7	CASSYRGTGWYEQYF
TRBV29-1	TRBD1	.	TRBJ2-7	CSAQTGGYEQYF
TRBV4-1	TRBD2	.	TRBJ2-1	CASSRFLAGGNNEQFF
TRBV7-9	TRBD2	.	TRBJ2-5	CSGSDSGRYKETQYF
TRBV19	TRBD1	few	TRBJ2-7	CASSKTGGMAYEQYF